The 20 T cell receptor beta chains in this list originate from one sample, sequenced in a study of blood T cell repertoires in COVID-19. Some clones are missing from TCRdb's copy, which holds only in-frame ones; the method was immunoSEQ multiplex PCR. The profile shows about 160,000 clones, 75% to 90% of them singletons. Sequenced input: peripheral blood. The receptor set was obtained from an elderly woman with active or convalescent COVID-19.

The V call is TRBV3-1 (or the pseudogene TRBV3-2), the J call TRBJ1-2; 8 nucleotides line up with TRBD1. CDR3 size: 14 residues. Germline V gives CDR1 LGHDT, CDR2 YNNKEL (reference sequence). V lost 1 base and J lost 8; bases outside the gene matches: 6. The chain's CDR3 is CASSQGAGGGGYTF. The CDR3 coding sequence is TGTGCCAGCAGCCAAGGGGCAGGGGGCGGCGGCTACACCTTC.

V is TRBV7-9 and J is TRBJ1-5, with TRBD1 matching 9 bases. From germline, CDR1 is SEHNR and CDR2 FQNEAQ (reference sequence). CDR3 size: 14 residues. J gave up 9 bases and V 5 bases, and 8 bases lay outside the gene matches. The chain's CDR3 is CASSTGGWPMPQHF. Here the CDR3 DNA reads TGTGCCAGCAGCACAGGGGGCTGGCCGATGCCCCAGCATTTT.

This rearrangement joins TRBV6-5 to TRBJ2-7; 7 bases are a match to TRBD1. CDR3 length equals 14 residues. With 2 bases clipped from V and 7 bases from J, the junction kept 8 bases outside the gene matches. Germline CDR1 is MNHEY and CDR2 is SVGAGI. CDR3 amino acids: CASSYDPQGTEQYF. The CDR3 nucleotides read TGTGCCAGCAGTTACGATCCACAGGGGACGGAGCAGTACTTC.

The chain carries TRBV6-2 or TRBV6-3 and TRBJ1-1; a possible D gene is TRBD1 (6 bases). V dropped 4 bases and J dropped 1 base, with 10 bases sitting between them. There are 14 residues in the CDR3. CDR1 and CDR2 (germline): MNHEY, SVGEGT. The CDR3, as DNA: TGTGCCAGCAGTTGGGGACAACAGAACACTGAAGCTTTCTTT. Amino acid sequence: CASSWGQQNTEAFF.

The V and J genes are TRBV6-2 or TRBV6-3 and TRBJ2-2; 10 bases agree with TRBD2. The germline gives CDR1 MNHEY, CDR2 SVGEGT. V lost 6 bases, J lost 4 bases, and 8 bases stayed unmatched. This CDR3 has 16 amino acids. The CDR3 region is CASSPSGGASTGELFF. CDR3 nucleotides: TGTGCCAGCAGCCCGAGCGGGGGGGCGAGCACCGGGGAGCTGTTTTTT.

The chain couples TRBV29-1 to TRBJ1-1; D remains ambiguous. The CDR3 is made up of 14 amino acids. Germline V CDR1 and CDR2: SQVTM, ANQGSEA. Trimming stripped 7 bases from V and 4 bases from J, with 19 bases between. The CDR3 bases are TGCAGCGGAGGGCTATCGGGCGGATTCACTGAAGCTTTCTTT. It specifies CSGGLSGGFTEAFF.

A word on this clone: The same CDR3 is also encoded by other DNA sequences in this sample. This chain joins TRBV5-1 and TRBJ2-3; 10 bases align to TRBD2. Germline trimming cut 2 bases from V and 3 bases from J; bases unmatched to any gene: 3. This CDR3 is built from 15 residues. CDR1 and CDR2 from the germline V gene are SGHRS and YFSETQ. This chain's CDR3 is CASSFSGGATDTQYF. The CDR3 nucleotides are TGCGCCAGCAGCTTCAGCGGGGGGGCGACAGATACGCAGTATTTT.

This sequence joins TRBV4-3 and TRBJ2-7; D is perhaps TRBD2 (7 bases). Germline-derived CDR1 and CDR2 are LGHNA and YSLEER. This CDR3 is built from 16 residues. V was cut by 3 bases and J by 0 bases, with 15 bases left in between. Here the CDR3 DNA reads TGCGCCAGCAGCCACGCTCAGGGGACTACCTCCTACGAGCAGTACTTC. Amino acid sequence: CASSHAQGTTSYEQYF.

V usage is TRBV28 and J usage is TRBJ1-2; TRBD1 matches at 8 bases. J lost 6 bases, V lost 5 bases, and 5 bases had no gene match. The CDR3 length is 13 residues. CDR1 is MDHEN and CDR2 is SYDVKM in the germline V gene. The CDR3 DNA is TGTGCCAGCAGTCCGGACAGGGTTAATGGCTACACCTTC. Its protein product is CASSPDRVNGYTF.

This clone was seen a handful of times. CDR3 in amino acids: CASSLQDSEAFF. CDR3 coding DNA: TGCGCCAGCAGCTTACAGGACAGTGAAGCTTTCTTT. The rearrangement uses TRBV5-1 and TRBJ1-1; D perhaps matches TRBD1 (6 bases). Trimming took 2 bases from V and 7 from J, leaving 9 bases between them. Germline V gives CDR1 SGHRS, CDR2 YFSETQ. The CDR3 runs 12 residues.

CDR3 DNA: TGTGCCAGCAGTGAGGGGCCCATCTCCTACGAGCAGTACTTC. Translated: CASSEGPISYEQYF. The chain couples TRBV6-1 to TRBJ2-7; D possibly corresponds to TRBD1 (5 bases). CDR3 length: 14 residues. Germline CDR1 and CDR2: MNHNS and SASEGT. Trimming shortened V by 3 bases and J by 0 bases, and 9 bases separated the two germline ends.

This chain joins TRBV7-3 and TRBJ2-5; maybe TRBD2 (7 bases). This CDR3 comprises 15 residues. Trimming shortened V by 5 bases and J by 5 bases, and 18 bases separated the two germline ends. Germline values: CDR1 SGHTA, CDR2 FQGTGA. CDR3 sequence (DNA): TGTGCCAGCAGCCCGGACTGGGGGGGCGTCGAGACCCAGTACTTC. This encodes CASSPDWGGVETQYF.

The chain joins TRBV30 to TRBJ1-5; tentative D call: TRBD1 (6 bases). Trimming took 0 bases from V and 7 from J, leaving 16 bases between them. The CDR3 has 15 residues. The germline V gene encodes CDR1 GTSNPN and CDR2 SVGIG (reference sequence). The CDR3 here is CAWSVRAGAVQPQHF. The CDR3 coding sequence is TGTGCCTGGAGTGTACGAGCGGGGGCTGTACAGCCCCAGCATTTT.

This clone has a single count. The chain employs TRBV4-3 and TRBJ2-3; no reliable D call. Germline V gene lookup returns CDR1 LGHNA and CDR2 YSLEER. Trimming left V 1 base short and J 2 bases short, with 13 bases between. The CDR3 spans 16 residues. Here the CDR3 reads CASSQGPGFLTDTQYF. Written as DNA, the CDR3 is TGCGCCAGCAGCCAAGGCCCAGGTTTCCTCACAGATACGCAGTATTTT.

This chain's CDR3 is CASRRTSGNTGELFF. The CDR3 nucleotides read TGTGCCAGCAGACGGACTAGCGGTAACACCGGGGAGCTGTTTTTT. The rearrangement uses TRBV7-2 and TRBJ2-2, with 10 bases lining up with TRBD2. This CDR3 region has 15 residues. The V gene end was trimmed by 6 bases and the J gene end by 2 bases; junction bases not matched to a gene: 3. The germline V gene has CDR1 SGHTA and CDR2 FQGNSA.

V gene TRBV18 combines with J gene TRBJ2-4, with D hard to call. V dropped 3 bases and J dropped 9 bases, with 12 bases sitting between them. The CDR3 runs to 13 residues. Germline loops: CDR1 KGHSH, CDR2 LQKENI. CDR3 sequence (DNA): TGTGCCAGCTCACCCCGACAAGATGGCATTCAGTACTTC. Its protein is CASSPRQDGIQYF.

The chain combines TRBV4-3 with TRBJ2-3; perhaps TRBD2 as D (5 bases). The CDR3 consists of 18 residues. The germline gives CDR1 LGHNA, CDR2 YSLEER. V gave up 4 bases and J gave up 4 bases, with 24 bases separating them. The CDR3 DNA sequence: TGCGCCAGCAGCCTCCTCCCCGCCGGACGGGAATGGGCAGATACGCAGTATTTT. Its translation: CASSLLPAGREWADTQYF.

This chain's CDR3 is CASSSNRAGYTF. CDR3 DNA sequence: TGTGCCAGCAGCTCGAACAGGGCTGGCTACACCTTC. This rearrangement joins TRBV7-2 to TRBJ1-2; D might be TRBD1 (6 bases). CDR3 size: 12 residues. Germline lookup yields CDR1 SGHTA and CDR2 FQGNSA. Between the trimmed V and J ends, which lost 4 bases and 7 bases, there was a span of 10 bases.

This CDR3 reads CASSPGGSSYEQYF. The CDR3 nucleotides are TGCGCCAGCAGCCCGGGGGGCAGCTCCTACGAGCAGTACTTC. The V gene is TRBV5-1, the J gene TRBJ2-7, with TRBD2 as a possible D gene (7 bases). This CDR3 is built from 14 residues. Germline loops: CDR1 SGHRS, CDR2 YFSETQ. The V end was cut by 4 bases, the J end by 0 bases, with 11 bases between.

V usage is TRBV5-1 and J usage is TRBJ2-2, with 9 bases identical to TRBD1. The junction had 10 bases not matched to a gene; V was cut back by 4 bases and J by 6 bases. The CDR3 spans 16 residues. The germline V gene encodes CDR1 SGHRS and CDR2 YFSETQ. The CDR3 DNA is TGCGCCAGCAGCGGTAGGACAGGGGTCCTACCCGGGGAGCTGTTTTTT. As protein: CASSGRTGVLPGELFF.